The 22 T cell receptor beta chains below were found in one sample sequenced in a study of blood T cell repertoires in COVID-19. Assay used: immunoSEQ multiplex PCR; TCRdb lists only in-frame clones, some missing. The sample records approximately 210,000 clones, 75% to 90% being singletons. Material: peripheral blood. The source is a woman in her 40s with acute or convalescent COVID-19.

The count of this clone is one. The rearrangement joins TRBV4-1 to TRBJ1-2, with D possibly matching TRBD1 (6 bases). The germline gives CDR1 MGHRA, CDR2 YSYEKL. The CDR3 totals 15 residues. Trimming took 1 base from V and 2 from J, leaving 11 bases between them. CDR3 amino acids: CASSQGWGLNYGYTF. CDR3 in DNA: TGCGCCAGCAGCCAAGGGTGGGGGCTCAACTATGGCTACACCTTC.

DNA of the CDR3: TGTGCCAGCAGTCAGCACGGACAGGGAGGAGCACCCCTCCACTTT. Translated, it gives CASSQHGQGGAPLHF. V gene TRBV2 combines with J gene TRBJ1-6; 8 bases align to TRBD1. Unmatched junction bases numbered 11, after V lost 5 bases and J lost 11 bases. The V gene's germline CDR1 is SNHLY and CDR2 FYNNEI. CDR3 length equals 15 residues.

A word on this clone: Sequence at one end of the junction differs from germline and may be a read error. The chain couples TRBV6-2 or TRBV6-3 to TRBJ1-1, with a possible D match to TRBD1 (6 bases). Germline V gene sequence: CDR1 MNHEY, CDR2 SVGEGT. CDR3 size: 11 residues. The CDR3 bases are TGTGCCAGCAGTTATCCCACCAAGGGGGTCTTT. Its protein is CASSYPTKGVF.

Remarks on this clone: The sample has other DNA sequences that encode this CDR3 too. J is TRBJ2-3 and V is TRBV11-2; D not resolved. This CDR3 is built from 12 residues. The V gene's germline CDR1 is SGHAT and CDR2 FQNNGV. With 3 bases removed from V and 4 bases from J, the gap between germline ends came to 5 bases. CDR3 protein: CASSLAPDTQYF. Here the CDR3 DNA reads TGTGCCAGCAGCTTGGCCCCAGATACGCAGTATTTT.

This sequence joins TRBV3-1 (or the pseudogene TRBV3-2) and TRBJ2-3; 13 bases agree with TRBD2. Germline assignment: CDR1 LGHDT and CDR2 YNNKEL (reference sequence). Trimming removed 3 bases from V and 3 bases from J; junction bases left unmatched: 12. CDR3 length: 19 residues. The CDR3 here is CASSQTSGGPNAPTDTQYF. The CDR3 DNA reads TGTGCCAGCAGCCAGACTAGCGGGGGGCCCAATGCACCGACAGATACGCAGTATTTT.

The V gene is TRBV6-6, the J gene TRBJ1-1; 7 bases align to TRBD1. Germline CDR1 and CDR2: MNHNY and SVGAGI (reference sequence). The CDR3 consists of 15 residues. V lost 4 bases, J lost 1 base, and 6 bases stayed unmatched. CDR3: CASSSLGQKNTEAFF. The DNA of the CDR3 is TGTGCCAGCAGTTCCCTGGGACAGAAGAACACTGAAGCTTTCTTT.

The DNA for the CDR3 is TGTGCCAGCAGTTTAGTGAGGGACACTGGCTACACCTTC. Its protein is CASSLVRDTGYTF. The rearrangement joins TRBV12-3 or TRBV12-4 to TRBJ1-2; tentatively, D is TRBD1 (6 bases). The germline V and J ends were trimmed by 1 base and 7 bases, with 10 bases remaining between them. The CDR3 consists of 13 residues.

The chain combines TRBV7-8 with TRBJ1-5, with a possible D match to TRBD1 (5 bases). The CDR3 is 17 amino acids. Germline-derived CDR1 and CDR2 are SGHVS and FQNEAQ. V was pared by 4 bases and J by 0 bases, with 16 bases between. The CDR3 is CASSSSGGVGSNQPQHF. The DNA of the CDR3 is TGTGCCAGCAGCTCCAGCGGGGGGGTAGGTAGCAATCAGCCCCAGCATTTT.

The CDR3 bases are TGTGCCAGCCTTTCCCCCGGCACTGAAGCTTTCTTT. It translates to CASLSPGTEAFF. The rearrangement joins TRBV28 to TRBJ1-1; D gene ambiguous. Germline CDR1 and CDR2: MDHEN and SYDVKM. The length of the CDR3 is 12 residues. V lost 8 bases to trimming and J lost 4 bases, with 11 bases between them.

This clone was observed a single time. This rearrangement joins TRBV27 to TRBJ1-1; possibly TRBD1 for D (5 bases). V dropped 6 bases and J dropped 1 base, with 12 bases sitting between them. Per germline, CDR1 MNHEY and CDR2 SMNVEV (reference sequence). The CDR3 contains 14 residues. The CDR3 nucleotides read TGTGCCAGCAGACAGGACATAAAGAACACTGAAGCTTTCTTT. Translation gives CASRQDIKNTEAFF.

This clone was picked up one time. V is TRBV30 and J is TRBJ2-4; 9 bases agree with TRBD2. With 1 base clipped from V and 0 bases from J, the junction kept 19 bases outside the gene matches. This CDR3 region has 21 residues. Germline CDR1 reads GTSNPN; CDR2 reads SVGIG (reference sequence). As DNA, the CDR3 is TGTGCCTGGAGTGCCTCCCAACTAGCGGGTATCACCGGTCTAGCCAAAAACATTCAGTACTTC. Its protein product is CAWSASQLAGITGLAKNIQYF.

This chain connects TRBV28 to TRBJ1-2, with TRBD1 matching over 9 bases. Germline loops: CDR1 MDHEN, CDR2 SYDVKM. V dropped 2 bases and J dropped 7; count of bases not matched to a gene: 8. The CDR3 covers 15 residues. CDR3 protein: CASSLGRQGGSGYTF. For the CDR3, the DNA is TGTGCCAGCAGTTTAGGTAGACAGGGGGGTTCTGGCTACACCTTC.

The V call is TRBV6-5, the J call TRBJ1-1; 7 nucleotides agree with TRBD1. Germline lookup yields CDR1 MNHEY and CDR2 SVGAGI. J gave up 8 bases and V 9 bases, and 12 bases lay outside the gene matches. This CDR3 has 13 residues. Written as DNA, the CDR3 is TGTGCCAGTGAGCCTACAGGGGTGGAGGAAGCTTTCTTT. Translated: CASEPTGVEEAFF.

This clone was recorded once. V and J are TRBV10-1 and TRBJ1-1; D is unclear. The V gene's germline CDR1 is WNHNN and CDR2 SYGVQD (reference sequence). V was cut by 2 bases and J by 3 bases, with 7 bases left in between. The length of the CDR3 is 13 residues. CDR3 in DNA: TGCGCCAGCAGTGAGGGTACGGACACTGAAGCTTTCTTT. This codes for CASSEGTDTEAFF.

The rearrangement uses TRBV7-7 and TRBJ2-3; the D gene is possibly TRBD2 (6 bases). Trimming removed 1 base at V and 4 bases at J, with 6 bases between. This CDR3 contains 13 residues. Germline CDR1 and CDR2: SSHAT and FNYEAQ (reference sequence). The CDR3 is CASSLGGADTQYF. In nucleotides, the CDR3 is TGTGCCAGCAGCTTAGGGGGGGCAGATACGCAGTATTTT.

The chain uses TRBV24-1 and TRBJ1-2; TRBD1 matches at 9 bases. Germline assignment: CDR1 KGHDR and CDR2 SFDVKD. V gave up 3 bases and J gave up 5 bases; unmatched junction bases: 3. The CDR3 contains 14 residues. The CDR3 DNA is TGTGCCACCAGTGATGGCGACAGGGGGTATGGCTACACCTTC. Amino acids: CATSDGDRGYGYTF.

DNA for the CDR3: TGTGCCAGCATTCCAAGACAAAGTTCTGCCCAGCCCCAGCATTTT. Translation gives CASIPRQSSAQPQHF. The J gene is TRBJ1-5, the V gene TRBV6-5; no clear D gene. CDR1 MNHEY and CDR2 SVGAGI come from the germline V gene. V lost 7 bases to trimming and J lost 7 bases, with 20 bases between them. The CDR3 is 15 amino acids.

V and J are TRBV6-2 or TRBV6-3 and TRBJ1-2; no clear D. The CDR3 length is 14 residues. Germline CDR1 MNHEY, CDR2 SVGEGT. Deletions cut 5 bases from V and 1 base from J, with 11 bases between. The CDR3 bases are TGTGCCAGCAGTACCCCGGGAGTTAACTATGGCTACACCTTC. This gives the protein CASSTPGVNYGYTF.

V is TRBV13 and J is TRBJ1-1; the D gene is possibly TRBD1 (5 bases). With 3 bases removed from V and 6 bases from J, the gap between germline ends came to 17 bases. Per germline, CDR1 PRHDT and CDR2 FYEKMQ (reference sequence). This CDR3 is 15 amino acids long. CDR3 loop: CASSFGPQKGAEAFF. The CDR3 DNA is TGTGCCAGCAGCTTCGGGCCCCAGAAAGGGGCTGAAGCTTTCTTT.

This clone showed up just a few times. The V and J genes are TRBV6-4 and TRBJ2-1, with D maybe TRBD1 (5 bases). Germline assignment: CDR1 MRHNA and CDR2 SNTAGT. Between the trimmed V and J ends, which lost 0 bases and 8 bases, there was a span of 14 bases. The CDR3 is 15 amino acids. The CDR3 DNA reads TGTGCCAGCAGTGACTCCCCAGGGTCGAGAGATGAGCAGTTCTTC. It specifies CASSDSPGSRDEQFF.

The chain carries TRBV9 and TRBJ1-3; D is unresolved. From germline, CDR1 is SGDLS and CDR2 YYNGEE. CDR3 length equals 16 residues. V was pared by 0 bases and J by 0 bases, with 10 bases between. CDR3 sequence reads: CASSVDESRSGNTIYF. Here the CDR3 DNA reads TGTGCCAGCAGCGTAGACGAGTCCCGCTCTGGAAACACCATATATTTT. Filled out from reference TRBV9 and TRBJ1-3, the complete variable domain reads DSGVTQTPKHLITATGQRVTLRCSPRSGDLSVYWYQQSLDQGLQFLIQYYNGEERAKGNILERFSAQQFPDLHSELNLSSLELGDSALYFCASSVDESRSGNTIYFGEGSWLTVV.

This sequence joins TRBV5-6 and TRBJ1-1; no definite D call. The germline V gene has CDR1 SGHDT and CDR2 YYEEEE. CDR3 length: 14 residues. Trimming left V 2 bases short and J 3 bases short, with 11 bases between. In nucleotides, the CDR3 is TGTGCCAGCAGCTTCGTCCCCCCGGACACTGAAGCTTTCTTT. Encoded protein: CASSFVPPDTEAFF.